This TCR beta chain is drawn from a study of control samples from healthy donors and cancer patients. The junction had 13 bases not matched to a gene; V was cut back by 8 bases and J by 9 bases. The CDR3 covers 14 residues. The germline V gene has CDR1 SNHLY and CDR2 FYNNEI. TCRdb keeps only in-frame clones here, not all; method: immunoSEQ multiplex PCR. The sample lists under 55,000 clones, 80% seen once, with roughly a tenth in the top ten. This chain connects TRBV2 to TRBJ1-5; the match to TRBD1 covers 7 bases. The TCR was taken from a man in his sixties or seventies in good health. The sample consisted of blood. CDR3 in amino acids: CASGGPDRRGPQHF. The CDR3 DNA is TGTGCCAGCGGGGGTCCGGACAGGCGTGGGCCCCAGCATTTT.